This T cell receptor beta chain was identified in a study of cytomegalovirus exposure and HLA in healthy donors. Study-level findings and limits: In a later analysis, productive TCRs from donors in an Asian-associated ancestry cluster reportedly carried fewer N-insertions than the cohort mean. One variant, a missense change in DCLRE1C, was linked in a later analysis to TCR beta V- and J-gene trimming.

PCR was performed using 60 Vbeta and 13 Jbeta primers. The table came from immunoSEQ multiplex PCR; TCRdb's copy has only in-frame clones and leaves some out. The sample comprises 150,000 to 200,000 clones, about 75% of which are singletons, and around 2.1% rests with the top ten. The V and J ends lost 8 bases and 6 bases respectively, with 22 bases between them. The CDR3 loop spans 16 amino acids. In germline, CDR1 is SNHLY, CDR2 FYNNEI. With respect to this clone: The antigen is unknown.

The TCR was taken from a female donor in good health and CMV-seronegative. This chain uses TRBV2 with TRBJ2-2; D is possibly TRBD2 (7 bases). The specimen sequenced was PBMCs. In DNA form, the CDR3 reads TGTGCCAGCCCGGGGGTTTGGGGGGGGCCCTCCGGGGAGCTGTTTTTT. This encodes CASPGVWGGPSGELFF.